The next 6 T cell receptor beta chains were all read from a single sample in a study of blood T cells in healthy people across ages. A second PCR, run for about 7 to 11 cycles, used a sample-barcoded 5' primer plus a J-beta primer mix. TCRdb reprocessed the 5' RACE reads with MiXCR, giving one entry per CDR3 protein. The data hold hundreds of thousands of distinct CDR3 sequences, with about 56% observed a single time. Sequences were obtained from blood. The source of these receptors is a man in his forties in good health.

This clonotype turned up a few times. V is TRBV18 and J is TRBJ2-7; the match to TRBD1 covers 9 bases. The junction had 7 bases not matched to a gene; V was cut back by 0 bases and J by 7 bases. This CDR3 comprises 15 residues. In germline, CDR1 is KGHSH, CDR2 LQKENI. The CDR3 spells CASSPPWDRVSEQYF. In nucleotides, the CDR3 is TGTGCCAGCTCACCACCGTGGGACAGGGTGAGTGAGCAGTACTTC.

The rearrangement links TRBV28 to TRBJ2-1; 8 bases are a match to TRBD1. V shed 2 bases, J shed 6 bases, and the junction held 9 bases outside the gene matches. The CDR3 is 16 amino acids. From germline, CDR1 is MDHEN and CDR2 SYDVKM. CDR3 DNA sequence: TGTGCCAGCAGTTTAATTCGACAGGGGAGCCTCAATGAGCAGTTCTTC. It codes for CASSLIRQGSLNEQFF.

This clonotype was recorded a few times. V gene TRBV5-1 combines with J gene TRBJ2-1, with 8 bases matching TRBD1. V lost 4 bases to trimming and J lost 3 bases; unmatched junction nucleotides: 9. The CDR3 length is 16 residues. CDR1 and CDR2 (germline): SGHRS, YFSETQ. CDR3 bases: TGCGCCAGCAGCCCTTCGACAGGGGAATACTACAATGAGCAGTTCTTC. Amino acid sequence: CASSPSTGEYYNEQFF.

V usage is TRBV28 and J usage is TRBJ2-2; D ambiguous. Germline CDR1 MDHEN, CDR2 SYDVKM. CDR3 length: 11 residues. The V end lost 8 bases, the J end lost 7 bases, and 8 bases lay between the germline ends. The CDR3 DNA reads TGTGCCAGCGATCGCGGCGGGGAGCTGTTTTTT. Protein product: CASDRGGELFF. Based on the CDR3 plus reference TRBV28 and TRBJ2-2, the full variable domain is DVKVTQSSRYLVKRTGEKVFLECVQDMDHENMFWYRQDPGLGLRLIYFSYDVKMKEKGDIPEGYSVSREKKERFSLILESASTNQTSMYLCASDRGGELFFGEGSRLTVL.

A word on this clonotype: The junction does not match germline at one end; this may be a read error. The chain links TRBV7-8 to TRBJ1-2, with TRBD1 as a possible D gene (5 bases). The CDR3 loop spans 13 amino acids. The germline V gene encodes CDR1 SGHVS and CDR2 FQNEAQ. CDR3: CASSPDGGDGYTF. In DNA, the CDR3 is TGTGCCAGCAGCCCAGACGGGGGAGATGGCTACACTTTC.

This clonotype showed up many times. This sequence joins TRBV5-1 and TRBJ2-5, with D possibly TRBD1 on 6 matching bases. This CDR3 has 14 amino acids. Trimming took 0 bases from V and 2 from J, leaving 8 bases between them. Per the germline V gene, CDR1 is SGHRS and CDR2 is YFSETQ. CDR3 protein: CASSLAGAQETQYF. The DNA of the CDR3 is TGCGCCAGCAGCTTGGCAGGGGCTCAAGAGACCCAGTACTTC.